This T cell receptor (beta chain) was retrieved from a study of cytomegalovirus exposure and HLA in healthy donors (dated by TCRdb to about 2017). Notes on the research overall: An earlier analysis of 587 of the donors reported around 280 Gb of sequence data and around 110 million unique TCR beta sequences obtained from roughly 170 million T cells. An early release covering 500 to 750 HLA-typed donors comprised approximately 300 gigabases of sequencing data and tens of millions of unique TCR sequences. The genetic ancestry cluster associated with self-reported Caucasian donors included 70% to 85% of the 300 to 400 genotyped donors. The study aimed to test whether signatures of past pathogen exposure could be identified by cataloging public T cell receptors. The study used immunosequencing to profile the T cell repertoires of 600 to 850 subjects and linked those repertoires to cytomegalovirus serostatus. Along with the approximately 670-subject first cohort, a separate validation cohort of about 110 different subjects was used. High-throughput TCR immunosequencing, statistical association of individual TCRs with disease status, and machine learning were combined to predict cytomegalovirus infection status. A later analysis re-analyzed previously published TCR beta repertoires from 666 donors and added high-resolution HLA genotyping to study TCR occurrence patterns. The later analysis used no new phenotypic data to find candidate immune exposures, relying instead on TCR beta sequences and their occurrence across donors. In an earlier analysis of a few hundred of the donors, high-throughput TCR beta sequencing was used to judge whether each TCR beta V gene segment behaved as functional or pseudogenic. Donor age, sex, ethnicity and CMV serostatus were compiled together with the repertoire data. A later genetic analysis used genome-wide SNP genotypes for about 65% of the 666 donors, treating that subset as a discovery cohort. Every discovery cohort repertoire had been produced on one sequencing platform. Class I and class II HLA loci were covered by the typing at four-digit resolution. The number of donors typed differed by locus, with roughly 629-640 for A, B, C, DRB1 and DQB1, 522 for DQA1, approximately 580 for DPA1, and some 440 for DPB1. Four to six DR-DQ haplotypes were handled as single units for association and clustering, since linkage in the cohort was strong. Across 398 genotyped donors of the cohort, an average of about 240,000 unique TCR beta nucleotide sequences per donor were sequenced, and around 19% of those sequences were non-productive. The research as a whole found: Several of the top co-occurrence clusters appeared to be linked to parvovirus B19, influenza, CMV and Epstein-Barr virus, according to a later analysis. A later genetic analysis reported fewer N-insertions in productive TCRs among donors in an Asian-associated ancestry cluster than the roughly 690-donor mean. The authors suggested that the approach could potentially be generalized to other disease states and immunological phenotypes. A later analysis found that HLA-associated TCR beta chains were more clonally expanded and had lower generation probabilities than equally common non-associated chains. In a later analysis, TCR association rates were found to vary across HLA loci, with the most associated TCRs seen for DRB1 alleles and the fewest for HLA-C alleles. In this cohort, only TCR beta chains were sequenced, and detectable features were limited by the absence of alpha or paired-chain data. Immune exposure information for the cohort was limited to CMV serostatus. The 87-base-pair reads could not distinguish some IMGT-functional V segments, including TRBV6-2 and TRBV6-3, so those segments were excluded. Presence/absence analyses assumed roughly uniform sequencing depth across donors, an assumption that may not hold. A group of highly shared sequence variants was considered likely to be a technical artifact of the sequencing pipeline. When HLA alleles, especially DR and DQ, strongly co-occurred, TCR associations were difficult to assign to individual alleles. Most TCR sequences were observed very rarely across donors, whereas some public TCRs were present in many individuals. Because some donors lacked HLA typing at each locus, the association tests relied only on the typed subset. In an earlier analysis of approximately 590 of the donors, most TCR beta V segments appeared in productive rearrangements about 90% or about 30% of the time, broadly matching IMGT annotations. The classifier was reported to diagnose cytomegalovirus status with high specificity and sensitivity in both the original and validation cohorts. In the study, 164 TCR beta chains were listed as associated with cytomegalovirus. A further reported finding was that TCR beta sequences accurately predicted the HLA-A and HLA-B alleles for most subjects in the first cohort. In vitro tests confirmed that three of the cytomegalovirus-associated TCR beta chains recognize cytomegalovirus antigens. Because counts were too low, about 18 rarely observed V segments, including chromosome 9 orphons, were left out of the earlier analysis of 587 of the donors. At a false discovery rate of 0.05, a later analysis linked 16,951 TCR beta sequences to specific HLA alleles. Linkage disequilibrium might explain the correlated functional status among segregating V segments, but an unknown experimental factor could not be excluded. In a later analysis, most CMV-associated TCR beta chains were found to appear HLA-restricted, with HLA associations seemingly driven largely by CMV exposure. In a later genetic analysis, a missense DCLRE1C variant was associated with V-gene and J-gene trimming of TCR beta chains, and the association was replicated in an independent cohort.

Library creation used the immunoSEQ multiplex PCR assay. A mixture of 60 forward primers for TCR Vbeta segments and 13 reverse primers for TCR Jbeta segments was used in the multiplex PCR. The CDR3 region of rearranged TCR beta genes was amplified from genomic DNA by a multiplex PCR assay. The Illumina HiSeq System was used to sequence the amplified TCR beta libraries as 87-base-pair reads. Under the source paper's analysis protocol: A later analysis counted around 72 million unique TCR beta chains across the roughly 700 repertoires, and roughly 9.9 million of these chains were shared by at least two donors. Raw reads were error-corrected and collapsed into unique sequences by a nearest-neighbor algorithm in which closely related sequences were merged to remove PCR and sequencing errors. Alignment of CDR3 sequences to IMGT reference sequences was used to assign V, D and J gene segments. For a sequence to be retained, a match of at least six nucleotides to both a V gene segment and a J gene segment was required. A rearrangement counted as productive if the CDR3 had no stop codons and remained in frame with V and J, and every other rearrangement counted as non-productive. CDR3 was defined according to IMGT convention as the region running from the second conserved V-encoded cysteine to the conserved J-encoded phenylalanine. In an earlier analysis of around 540 of the donors, sequences lacking an unambiguous match to a single V gene segment were excluded. An earlier analysis of several hundred of the donors classified V segments as functional when productive rearrangements were above 56.7% and as segregating when the standard deviation between donors was above 5%. A statistical classification framework was built for diagnosing cytomegalovirus status from the catalog of TCR beta chain sequences. V and J gene assignment, in a later analysis, came from comparing TCR nucleotide sequences with IMGT/GENE-DB human TR gene sequences. The TCRdist pipeline was used in a later analysis to assign CDR3 sequences and most-parsimonious VDJ recombination scenarios. In a later analysis, each TCR beta chain was defined by its CDR3 amino acid sequence together with its V-gene family, and reads lacking a unique V-gene family were excluded. In a later analysis, nearly 600 highly shared, low-generation-probability nucleotide sequences were removed to address suspected cross-contamination and a sequencing artifact. In a later analysis, a clonal expansion index was calculated for each public chain from normalized within-repertoire ranks of inferred template counts. A later analysis computed generation probabilities with a VDJ recombination model fitted to out-of-frame rearrangements, and checked the results against IGoR. Hypergeometric tests were used in a later analysis to score TCR-TCR, TCR-HLA and TCR-CMV co-occurrence, with a repertoire-size bias correction applied to the TCR pairs. To estimate false discovery rates, a later analysis permuted the HLA or CMV assignments 20 times. A later analysis grouped co-occurring TCRs with DBSCAN, adding TCRdist sequence similarity when clustering within HLA-allele-positive subsets. For co-occurrence clustering, repertoires with fewer than 30,000 or more than 120,000 public chains were excluded, along with roughly 5 repertoires with anomalous nucleotide sharing. Imported from immuneACCESS, the table was reduced by TCRdb to in-frame sequences with V and J called. These copies leave out some clones; in studies compared against another copy, an unresolved V gene accounts for under half, and the cause of the remainder is not known. That table furnishes V, J and clone size, whereas the DNA furnished D and trimming. The sample has tens of thousands of clones on record, around two thirds of them singletons. Around 10% of the sample lies in the top ten.

This clone was counted only a few times. The antigen this receptor binds is unknown. There are no base qualities to consult, and no much larger clone falls within one base. The cohort comprised 550 to 700 healthy bone marrow donors. All cohort members were sampled while nominally healthy, although unrecorded immune exposures were likely present. CMV serostatus was positive for almost 300 and negative for about 55% of the 666 cohort members, and was not recorded for this donor. A peripheral blood sample was provided by each donor, and peripheral blood mononuclear cells were used for TCR beta sequencing. The Qiagen DNeasy Blood Extraction Kit was used to extract genomic DNA from the blood cell samples. V loses 1 base, J loses 3 bases, and the germline ends lie 11 bases apart. Looking up the germline V gene (reference sequence) yields CDR1 SGHNT and CDR2 YYREEE. There are 14 amino acids in the CDR3, from cysteine to phenylalanine inclusive. The entry retains the CDR3 DNA only, 42 bases that are in frame from base 1.

The chain is made from TRBV5-4 and TRBJ2-7, and possibly TRBD1, on 6 matching bases. The clonotype was recovered from a human donor in good health. The sample consisted of PBMCs. CDR3 loop: CASSLRDTNYEQYF. The DNA sequence reads TGTGCCAGCAGCTTGCGGGACACTAACTACGAGCAGTACTTC.